This record covers a single T cell receptor beta chain. Its specificity is unknown. This entry comes from a study of long-term antiretroviral therapy in people with HIV. Whole-study results and caveats: Clones that had undergone expansion before ART dominated the repertoire at all time points.

Germline V gene data show CDR1 as SGHRS and CDR2 as YFSETQ. CDR3 length: 15 residues. The germline V and J ends were trimmed by 1 base and 1 base, with 8 bases remaining between them. The run of the v3.0 immunoSEQ assay was at survey level. The method was immunoSEQ multiplex PCR; TCRdb's version includes in-frame clones alone and lacks a portion of them. Altogether some 15,000 clones are present, about 77% being singletons, with the ten largest covering 25% to 35%. The sequence derives from a man between 40 and 49 years old with HIV. This specimen was unsorted PBMCs, taken 3.1 years after starting antiretroviral therapy. The rearrangement joins TRBV5-1 to TRBJ2-2; D is ambiguous. CDR3 sequence (DNA): TGCGCCAGCAGCTTGAGGCAGCAGAACACCGGGGAGCTGTTTTTT. It is translated as CASSLRQQNTGELFF.